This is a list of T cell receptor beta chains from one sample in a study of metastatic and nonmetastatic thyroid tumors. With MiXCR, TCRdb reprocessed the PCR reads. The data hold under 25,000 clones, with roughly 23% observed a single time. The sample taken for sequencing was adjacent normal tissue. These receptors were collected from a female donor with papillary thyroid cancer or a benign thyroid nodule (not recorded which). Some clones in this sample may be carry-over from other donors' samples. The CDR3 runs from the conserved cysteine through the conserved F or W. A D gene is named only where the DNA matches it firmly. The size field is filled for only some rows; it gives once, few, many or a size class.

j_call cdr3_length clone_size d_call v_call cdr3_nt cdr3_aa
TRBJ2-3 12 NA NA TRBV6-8 TGTGCCAGCACGAAATTCACAGATACGCAGTATTTT CASTKFTDTQYF
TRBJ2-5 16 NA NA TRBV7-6 TGTGCCAGCAGCTTGGGCGGCCATGGGTGGAGAGAGACCCAGTACTTC CASSLGGHGWRETQYF
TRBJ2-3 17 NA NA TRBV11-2 TGTGCCAGCAGCTTAGTCTCAAGGGCTAGCCCCATAGATACGCAGTATTTT CASSLVSRASPIDTQYF
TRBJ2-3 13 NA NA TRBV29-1 TGCAGCGTTTTACAGGGATACACAGATACGCAGTATTTT CSVLQGYTDTQYF
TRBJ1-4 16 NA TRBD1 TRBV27 TGTGCCAGCAGCTCCTTACCGACAGGGTGGCATGAAAAACTGTTTTTT CASSSLPTGWHEKLFF
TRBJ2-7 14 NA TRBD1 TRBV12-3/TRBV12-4 TGTGCCAGCAGCGAGACAGGGTTTTCTAGAGAGCAGTACTTC CASSETGFSREQYF
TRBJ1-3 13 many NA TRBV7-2 TGTGCACTGGGCAGGGGTGGTGGAAACACCATATATTTT CALGRGGGNTIYF
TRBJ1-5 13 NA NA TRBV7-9 TGTGCCAGCAGCTTAGGACAGAATCAGCCCCAGCATTTT CASSLGQNQPQHF
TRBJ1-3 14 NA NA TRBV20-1 TGCAGTGCTAGTCGCCGGGGACAAGGAAACACCATATATTTT CSASRRGQGNTIYF
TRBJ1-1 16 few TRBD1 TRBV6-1 TGTGCCAGCAGCGCGCTAGGGGACAGTTGGAACACTGAAGCTTTCTTT CASSALGDSWNTEAFF
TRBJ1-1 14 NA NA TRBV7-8 TGTGCCAGCAGCCCCGCCGGTAGACAGCATGAAGCTTTCTTT CASSPAGRQHEAFF
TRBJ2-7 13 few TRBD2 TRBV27 TGTGCCAGCAGTCCAGCGGGGATCAACGAGCAGTACTTC CASSPAGINEQYF
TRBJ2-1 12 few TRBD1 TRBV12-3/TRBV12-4 TGTGCCAGCACCCGGACAGGTGGTGAGCAGTTCTTC CASTRTGGEQFF
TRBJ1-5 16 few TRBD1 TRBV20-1 TGCAGTGCTCCCTACCGGGACAGGGGGTTCGATCAGCCCCAGCATTTT CSAPYRDRGFDQPQHF
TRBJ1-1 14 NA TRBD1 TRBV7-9 TGTGCCAGCAGAACCCAGGGGGCGTTTACTGAAGCTTTCTTT CASRTQGAFTEAFF
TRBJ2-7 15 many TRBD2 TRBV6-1 TGTGCCAGCAGTCCTCAAACCAGCGGGAGTTACGAGCAGTACTTC CASSPQTSGSYEQYF
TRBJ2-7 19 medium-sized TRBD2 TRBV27 TGTGCCAGCAGTTTCCACATGCCCTCCCCGCGGGAGGGTGGGTACGAGCAGTACTTC CASSFHMPSPREGGYEQYF
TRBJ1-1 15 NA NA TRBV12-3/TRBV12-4 TGTGCCAGCAGTGGTTGGGACCCGAAAAACACTGAAGCTTTCTTT CASSGWDPKNTEAFF
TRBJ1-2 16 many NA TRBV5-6 TGTGCCAGCAGCTCTACTCGGACAGAGCGACGCTATGGCTACACCTTC CASSSTRTERRYGYTF
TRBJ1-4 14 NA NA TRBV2 TGTGCCAGCAGTGAGCGGTTCGGGCGAGAAAAACTGTTTTTT CASSERFGREKLFF
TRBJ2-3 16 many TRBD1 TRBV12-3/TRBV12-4 TGTGCCAGCAGTGGATGGGGACAGGGTGGCACAGATACGCAGTATTTT CASSGWGQGGTDTQYF
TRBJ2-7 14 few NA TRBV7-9 TGTGCCAGCAGCTTAGTGGGGGCCATCTACGAGCAGTACTTC CASSLVGAIYEQYF
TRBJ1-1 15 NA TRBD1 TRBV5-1 TGCGCCAGCAGCTTGGTACAGGGGATGAACACTGAAGCTTTCTTT CASSLVQGMNTEAFF
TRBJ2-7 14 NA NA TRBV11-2 TGTGCCAGCAGCTTTCTCGGGGGCTCCTACGAGCAGTACTTC CASSFLGGSYEQYF
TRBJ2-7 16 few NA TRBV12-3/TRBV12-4 TGTGCCAGCAGCGTGGGGTTAGCGAGGTTTGGGTACGAGCAGTACTTC CASSVGLARFGYEQYF
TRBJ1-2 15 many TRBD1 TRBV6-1 TGTGCCAGCAGGGTACAGGGACAGGGGACCTATGGCTACACCTTC CASRVQGQGTYGYTF
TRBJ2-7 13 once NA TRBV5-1 TGCGCCAGCAAACCATCCGGAACCTACGAGCAGTACTTC CASKPSGTYEQYF
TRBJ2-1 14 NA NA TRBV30 TGTGCCTGGAGTGGGGATGGCTCCTACAATGAGCAGTTCTTC CAWSGDGSYNEQFF
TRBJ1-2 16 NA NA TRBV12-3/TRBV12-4 TGTGCCAGCAGTTTAAAGGGCCCCCCAACAGGTGACGGCTACACCTTC CASSLKGPPTGDGYTF
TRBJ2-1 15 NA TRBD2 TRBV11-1 TGTGCCAGCAGCCGGACTAGCGGGAGCTACAATGAGCAGTTCTTC CASSRTSGSYNEQFF
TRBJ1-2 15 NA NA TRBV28 TGTGCCAAACAAGCCCGGGGCAGAGGAGACTATGGCTACACCTTC CAKQARGRGDYGYTF
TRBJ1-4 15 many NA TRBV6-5 TGTGCCAGCAGTTACTCCGGGGGAATAAATGAAAAACTGTTTTTT CASSYSGGINEKLFF
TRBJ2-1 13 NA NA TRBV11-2 TGTGCCAGCAGCTCAATAGCCTACAATGAGCAGTTCTTC CASSSIAYNEQFF
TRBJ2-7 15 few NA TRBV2 TGTGCCAGCCGCTACCCAGGGCTAGGTTCCTACGAGCAGTACTTC CASRYPGLGSYEQYF
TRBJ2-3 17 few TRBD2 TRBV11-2 TGTGCCAGCAGCTTAGGTCCTAGCGGGAGGGCCGCGAATACGCAGTATTTT CASSLGPSGRAANTQYF
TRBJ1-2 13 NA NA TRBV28 TGTGCCAGCAGTTTATCAGCGGTATATGGCTACACCTTC CASSLSAVYGYTF
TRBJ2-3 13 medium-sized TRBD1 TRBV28 TGTGCCAGCAGCCCGACAGGGGCAGATACGCAGTATTTT CASSPTGADTQYF
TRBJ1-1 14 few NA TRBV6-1 TGTGCCAGCATCCGGTATTTAACACGATCTGAAGCTTTCTTT CASIRYLTRSEAFF
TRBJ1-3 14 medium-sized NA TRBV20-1 TGCAGTGCTAGAGAATCCGGGCCGGTGGACACCATATATTTT CSARESGPVDTIYF
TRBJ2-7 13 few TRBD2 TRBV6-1 TGTGCCAGCAGGGAGCGGGACTGGGACGAGCAGTACTTC CASRERDWDEQYF
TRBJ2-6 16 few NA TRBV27 TGTGCCAGCAGTTTGCGGCGGCTGGGAGGGGCCAACGTCCTGACTTTC CASSLRRLGGANVLTF
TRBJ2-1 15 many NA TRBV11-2 TGTGCCAGCAGCTTAGACGCGGCAGGGGGGCATGAGCAGTTCTTC CASSLDAAGGHEQFF
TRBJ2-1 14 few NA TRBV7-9 TGTGCCAGCAGCCCACAGGATTCCTACAATGAGCAGTTCTTC CASSPQDSYNEQFF
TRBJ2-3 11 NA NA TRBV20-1 TGCAGTCAGACTCGGCGTGATACGCAGTATTTT CSQTRRDTQYF
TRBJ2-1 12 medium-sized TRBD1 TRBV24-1 TGTGCCACCAGGGGACAGGCGGGTGAGCAGTTCTTC CATRGQAGEQFF
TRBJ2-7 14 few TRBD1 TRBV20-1 TGCAGTGCAACCTGGACAGGGAACTCCTACGAGCAGTACTTC CSATWTGNSYEQYF
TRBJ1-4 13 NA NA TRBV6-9 NA CASSVGKGSGTTF
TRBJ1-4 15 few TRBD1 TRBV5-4 TGTGCCAGCAGCACCGGCAGGGGGCAAGGAGAAAAACTGTTTTTT CASSTGRGQGEKLFF
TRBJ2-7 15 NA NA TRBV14 TGTGCCAGCAGCCAAGATCCGGACAGCTCCTACGAGCAGTACTTC CASSQDPDSSYEQYF
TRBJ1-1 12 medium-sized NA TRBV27 TGTGCCAGCAGTTTAGGCAACACTGAAGCTTTCTTT CASSLGNTEAFF
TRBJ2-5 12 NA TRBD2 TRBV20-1 TGCAGTGCTCAGGGACTAGAAGGGACCCAGTACTTC CSAQGLEGTQYF
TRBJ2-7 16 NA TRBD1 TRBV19 TGTGCCAGTAGTATCAGCCGGGGCAGGGGGATCTACGAGCAGTACTTC CASSISRGRGIYEQYF
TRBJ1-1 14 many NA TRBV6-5 TGTGCCAGCAGTTACGTCGGTGGGGACACTGAAGCTTTCTTT CASSYVGGDTEAFF
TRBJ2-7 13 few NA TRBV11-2 TGTGCCAGCAGCCTGGATGTTACCTACGAGCAGTACTTC CASSLDVTYEQYF